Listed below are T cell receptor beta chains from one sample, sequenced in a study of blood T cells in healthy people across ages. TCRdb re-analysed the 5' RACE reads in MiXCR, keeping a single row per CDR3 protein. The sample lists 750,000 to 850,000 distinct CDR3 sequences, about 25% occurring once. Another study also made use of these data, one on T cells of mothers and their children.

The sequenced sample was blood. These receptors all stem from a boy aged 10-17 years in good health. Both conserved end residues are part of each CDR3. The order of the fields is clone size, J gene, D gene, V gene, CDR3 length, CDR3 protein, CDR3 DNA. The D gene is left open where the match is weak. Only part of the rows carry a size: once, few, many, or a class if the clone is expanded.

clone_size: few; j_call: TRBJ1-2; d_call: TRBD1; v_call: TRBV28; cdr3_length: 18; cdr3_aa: CASSRTGRWGRPNYGYTF; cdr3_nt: TGTGCCAGCAGTCGGACAGGCCGCTGGGGCAGGCCTAACTATGGCTACACCTTC
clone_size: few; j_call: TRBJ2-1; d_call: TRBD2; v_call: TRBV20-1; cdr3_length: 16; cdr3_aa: CSAIPGLAETYNEQFF; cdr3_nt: TGCAGTGCTATACCGGGACTAGCGGAAACCTACAATGAGCAGTTCTTC
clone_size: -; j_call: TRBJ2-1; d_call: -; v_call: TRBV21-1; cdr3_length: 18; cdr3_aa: CASSAKSPGFSSYNEQFF; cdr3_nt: TGTGCCAGCAGCGCCAAAAGCCCGGGTTTCAGCTCCTACAATGAGCAGTTCTTC
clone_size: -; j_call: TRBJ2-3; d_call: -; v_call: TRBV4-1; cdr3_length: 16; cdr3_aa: CASSPSGQPTTDTQYF; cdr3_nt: TGCGCCAGCAGCCCAAGCGGGCAGCCGACCACAGATACGCAGTATTTT
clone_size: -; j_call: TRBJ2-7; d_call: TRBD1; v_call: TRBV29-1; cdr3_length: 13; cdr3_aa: CSVEGQGVYEQYF; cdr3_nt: TGCAGCGTTGAGGGACAGGGTGTCTACGAGCAGTACTTC
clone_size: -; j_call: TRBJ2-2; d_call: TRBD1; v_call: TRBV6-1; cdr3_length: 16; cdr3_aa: CASRRQGAIQAGELFF; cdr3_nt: TGTGCCAGCAGAAGACAGGGGGCCATCCAAGCCGGGGAGCTGTTTTTT
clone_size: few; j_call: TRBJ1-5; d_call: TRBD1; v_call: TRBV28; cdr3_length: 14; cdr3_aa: CASSATGAVQPQHF; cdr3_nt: TGTGCCAGCAGTGCGACAGGGGCAGTGCAGCCCCAGCATTTT
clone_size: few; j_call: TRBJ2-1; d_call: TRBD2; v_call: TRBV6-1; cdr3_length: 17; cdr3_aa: CASSETVSGGLYNEQFF; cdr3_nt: TGTGCCAGCAGTGAAACGGTTAGCGGGGGGCTCTACAATGAGCAGTTCTTC
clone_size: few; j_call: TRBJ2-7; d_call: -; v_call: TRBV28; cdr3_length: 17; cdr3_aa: CASSAPRRAGSSYEQYF; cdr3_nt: TGTGCCAGCAGTGCACCCCGTAGGGCGGGGAGCTCCTACGAGCAGTACTTC
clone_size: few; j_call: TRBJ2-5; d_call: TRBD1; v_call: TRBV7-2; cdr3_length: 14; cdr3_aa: CTSSDTGGLETQYF; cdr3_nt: TGTACCAGCAGCGATACAGGGGGCTTGGAGACCCAGTACTTC
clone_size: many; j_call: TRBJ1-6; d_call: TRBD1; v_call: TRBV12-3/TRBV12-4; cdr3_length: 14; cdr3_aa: CASTPTGSNSPLHF; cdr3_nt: TGTGCCAGCACCCCGACAGGGAGCAATTCACCCCTCCACTTT
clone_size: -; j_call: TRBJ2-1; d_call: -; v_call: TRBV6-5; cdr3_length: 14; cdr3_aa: CASSYSRTLGEQFF; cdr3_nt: TGTGCCAGCAGTTACTCTAGGACTCTCGGTGAGCAGTTCTTC
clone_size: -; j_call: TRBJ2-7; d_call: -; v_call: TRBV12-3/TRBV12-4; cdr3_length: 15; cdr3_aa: CASSSPPVSRYEQYF; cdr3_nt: TGTGCCAGCAGTTCCCCTCCGGTGTCGCGCTACGAGCAGTACTTC
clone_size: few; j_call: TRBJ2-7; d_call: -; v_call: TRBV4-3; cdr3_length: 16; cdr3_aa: CASSPRMEGSPYEQYF; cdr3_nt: TGCGCCAGCAGTCCAAGGATGGAGGGATCCCCCTACGAGCAGTACTTC
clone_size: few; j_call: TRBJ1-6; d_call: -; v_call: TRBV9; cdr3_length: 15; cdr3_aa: CASSDTGSYNSPLHF; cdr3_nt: TGTGCCAGCAGCGATACAGGATCCTATAATTCACCCCTCCACTTT
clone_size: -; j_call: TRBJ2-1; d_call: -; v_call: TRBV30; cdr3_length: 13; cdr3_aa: CAWSQGGSNEQFF; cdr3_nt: TGTGCCTGGAGCCAGGGGGGCAGCAATGAGCAGTTCTTC
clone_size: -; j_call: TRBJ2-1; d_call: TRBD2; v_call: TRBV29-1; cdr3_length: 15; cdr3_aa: CSANTGTSGRSEQFF; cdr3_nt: TGCAGCGCAAATACCGGGACTAGCGGGAGGAGTGAGCAGTTCTTC
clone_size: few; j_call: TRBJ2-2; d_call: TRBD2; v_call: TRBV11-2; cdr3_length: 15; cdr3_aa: CASSLGTRGTGELFF; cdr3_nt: TGTGCCAGCAGCTTAGGGACTAGAGGCACCGGGGAGCTGTTTTTT
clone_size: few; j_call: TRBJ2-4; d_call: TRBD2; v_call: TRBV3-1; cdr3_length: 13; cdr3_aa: CATRTSGGDTQYF; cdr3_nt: TGTGCCACCAGGACTAGCGGTGGGGACACTCAGTACTTC
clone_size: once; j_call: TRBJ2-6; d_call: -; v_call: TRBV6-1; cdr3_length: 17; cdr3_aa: CASSRRGTASGANVLTF; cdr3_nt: TGTGCCAGCAGTCGAAGGGGAACAGCCTCTGGGGCCAACGTCCTGACTTTC
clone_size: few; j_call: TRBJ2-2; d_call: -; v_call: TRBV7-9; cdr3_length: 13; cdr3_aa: CATERANTGELFF; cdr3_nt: TGTGCCACCGAGAGAGCGAACACCGGGGAGCTGTTTTTT
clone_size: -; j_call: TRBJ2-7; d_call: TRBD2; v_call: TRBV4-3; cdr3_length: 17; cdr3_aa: CASSQGGRTSGGYEQYF; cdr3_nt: TGCGCCAGCAGCCAAGGGGGAAGAACTAGCGGGGGATACGAGCAGTACTTC
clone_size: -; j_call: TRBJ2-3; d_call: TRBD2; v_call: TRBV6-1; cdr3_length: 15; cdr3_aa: CASSQTSASTDTQYF; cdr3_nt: TGTGCCAGCAGTCAGACTAGCGCCAGCACAGATACGCAGTATTTT
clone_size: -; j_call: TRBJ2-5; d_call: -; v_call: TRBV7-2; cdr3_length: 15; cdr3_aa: CASSLVGGGRETQYF; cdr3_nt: TGTGCCAGCAGCTTAGTCGGCGGTGGACGAGAGACCCAGTACTTC
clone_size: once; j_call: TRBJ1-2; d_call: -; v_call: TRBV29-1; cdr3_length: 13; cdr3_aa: CSALEGVGYGYTF; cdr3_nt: TGCAGCGCCCTGGAAGGGGTCGGCTATGGCTACACCTTC
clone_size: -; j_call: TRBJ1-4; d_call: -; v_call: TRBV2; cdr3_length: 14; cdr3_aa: CASSVEGSNEKLFF; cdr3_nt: TGTGCCAGCAGTGTTGAGGGTTCTAATGAAAAACTGTTTTTT
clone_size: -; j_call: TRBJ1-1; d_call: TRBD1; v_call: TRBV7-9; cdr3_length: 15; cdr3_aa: CASSLAQGVDTEAFF; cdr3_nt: TGTGCCAGCAGCTTAGCTCAGGGGGTTGACACTGAAGCTTTCTTT
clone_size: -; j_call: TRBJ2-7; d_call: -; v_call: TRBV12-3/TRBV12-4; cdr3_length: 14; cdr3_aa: CASSSGLSGTEQYF; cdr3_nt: TGTGCCAGCAGTTCGGGGCTGAGTGGTACGGAGCAGTACTTC
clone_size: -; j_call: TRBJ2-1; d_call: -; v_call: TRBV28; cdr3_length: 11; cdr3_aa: CASSLKGLQFF; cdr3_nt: TGTGCCAGCAGTTTAAAGGGGCTGCAGTTCTTC
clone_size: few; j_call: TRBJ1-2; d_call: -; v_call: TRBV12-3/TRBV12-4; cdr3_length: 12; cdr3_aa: CASRWAGHGYTF; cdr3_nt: TGTGCCAGCAGGTGGGCCGGGCATGGCTACACCTTC
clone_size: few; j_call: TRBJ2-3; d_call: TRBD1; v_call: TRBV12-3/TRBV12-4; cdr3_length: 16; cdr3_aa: CASSPRQGAGTDTQYF; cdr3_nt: TGTGCCAGCAGTCCTCGACAGGGGGCGGGCACAGATACGCAGTATTTT